A selection of T cell receptor beta chains follows, all from one sample in a study of post-analysis software for immune sequencing data. One entry per CDR3 protein, called by TCRdb with MiXCR from the PCR reads. This table has 600,000 to 750,000 distinct CDR3 sequences, roughly three fifths appearing once. Sequencing was performed on blood. Source of these receptors: a girl aged 2 to 10 with multiple sclerosis. Each CDR3 is given with its conserved first and last residue. Fields, in order: clone size, V gene, D gene, J gene, CDR3 DNA, CDR3 protein. D genes are given only for firm matches. A row's size may be missing; if present it is once, few, many or a size class.

clone_size: .; v_call: TRBV25-1; d_call: .; j_call: TRBJ1-2; cdr3_nt: TGTGCCAGCAGTGAAGAGGGGAATACGGGCTACACCTTC; cdr3_aa: CASSEEGNTGYTF
clone_size: few; v_call: TRBV6-2/TRBV6-3; d_call: TRBD2; j_call: TRBJ2-1; cdr3_nt: TGTGCCAGCAAGCGAGCGGGGGGGGTCTACAATGAGCAGTTCTTC; cdr3_aa: CASKRAGGVYNEQFF
clone_size: few; v_call: TRBV6-1; d_call: .; j_call: TRBJ2-4; cdr3_nt: TGTGCCAGCAGTAAACAGACAGTAGCCAAAAACATTCAGTACTTC; cdr3_aa: CASSKQTVAKNIQYF
clone_size: few; v_call: TRBV12-3/TRBV12-4; d_call: TRBD2; j_call: TRBJ2-1; cdr3_nt: TGTGCCAGCAGTTCCCCGGGACTAGTTAATGAGCAGTTCTTC; cdr3_aa: CASSSPGLVNEQFF
clone_size: .; v_call: TRBV7-2; d_call: TRBD1; j_call: TRBJ1-2; cdr3_nt: TGTGCCAGCAGCCCGACAGTCGGACAGGGATATGGCTACACCTTC; cdr3_aa: CASSPTVGQGYGYTF
clone_size: .; v_call: TRBV20-1; d_call: TRBD2; j_call: TRBJ2-3; cdr3_nt: TGCAGTGCTGGACCTAGCGGGAGAGATACGCAGTATTTT; cdr3_aa: CSAGPSGRDTQYF
clone_size: .; v_call: TRBV3-1; d_call: .; j_call: TRBJ1-2; cdr3_nt: TGTGCCAGCAGCCAAGGGGCAGAAGCTTCTTATGGCTACACCTTC; cdr3_aa: CASSQGAEASYGYTF
clone_size: .; v_call: TRBV20-1; d_call: TRBD1; j_call: TRBJ1-1; cdr3_nt: TGCAGTGCTAGAGACTACAGGGGGCACGCGGGCACTGAAGCTTTCTTT; cdr3_aa: CSARDYRGHAGTEAFF
clone_size: few; v_call: TRBV2; d_call: TRBD2; j_call: TRBJ2-3; cdr3_nt: TGTGCCAGCGGCGGGACTAACTTTTATACGCAGTATTTT; cdr3_aa: CASGGTNFYTQYF
clone_size: .; v_call: TRBV6-6; d_call: .; j_call: TRBJ1-5; cdr3_nt: TGTGCCAGCAGTTACCTTCGGACAGCCTTCAATCAGCCCCAGCATTTT; cdr3_aa: CASSYLRTAFNQPQHF
clone_size: .; v_call: TRBV12-3/TRBV12-4; d_call: .; j_call: TRBJ1-2; cdr3_nt: TGTGCCAGCAGTCCCCCGGGACCGGGCTATGGCTACACCTTC; cdr3_aa: CASSPPGPGYGYTF
clone_size: .; v_call: TRBV6-1; d_call: .; j_call: TRBJ2-5; cdr3_nt: TGTGCCAGCACGGACAGAGTTCAAGAGACCCAGTACTTC; cdr3_aa: CASTDRVQETQYF
clone_size: .; v_call: TRBV20-1; d_call: .; j_call: TRBJ2-1; cdr3_nt: TGCAGTGCATCTGGTTGGGGAAAGGGCAATGAGCAGTTCTTC; cdr3_aa: CSASGWGKGNEQFF
clone_size: .; v_call: TRBV12-3/TRBV12-4; d_call: TRBD1; j_call: TRBJ2-2; cdr3_nt: TGTGCCAGCAGTCGCCGACAGGGTAGAGCCGGGGAGCTGTTTTTT; cdr3_aa: CASSRRQGRAGELFF
clone_size: few; v_call: TRBV11-2; d_call: .; j_call: TRBJ2-3; cdr3_nt: TGTGCCAGCAGCCGGACGGGGGATACGCAGTATTTT; cdr3_aa: CASSRTGDTQYF
clone_size: .; v_call: TRBV10-2; d_call: .; j_call: TRBJ2-5; cdr3_nt: TGCGCCAGCGGCCTTTCGGGGGTCCAAGAGACCCAGTACTTC; cdr3_aa: CASGLSGVQETQYF
clone_size: .; v_call: TRBV7-2; d_call: TRBD2; j_call: TRBJ2-1; cdr3_nt: TGTGCCAGCAGCCCTACTAGCGGGGGGCCCAATGAGCAGTTCTTC; cdr3_aa: CASSPTSGGPNEQFF
clone_size: few; v_call: TRBV5-1; d_call: TRBD2; j_call: TRBJ2-5; cdr3_nt: TGCGCCAGCAGCCCCAGACTAGCGGGATACCAAGAGACCCAGTACTTC; cdr3_aa: CASSPRLAGYQETQYF
clone_size: .; v_call: TRBV5-6; d_call: .; j_call: TRBJ2-7; cdr3_nt: TGTGCCGGCAGTTTGTGGTTCTACGAGCAGTACTTC; cdr3_aa: CAGSLWFYEQYF
clone_size: few; v_call: TRBV29-1; d_call: .; j_call: TRBJ2-1; cdr3_nt: TGCAGCGTCTCAGGGGACGGAGCCTACAATGAGCAGTTCTTC; cdr3_aa: CSVSGDGAYNEQFF
clone_size: .; v_call: TRBV7-2; d_call: TRBD1; j_call: TRBJ1-1; cdr3_nt: TGTGCCAGCAGCTCGGGACAGTGGGGCACTGAAGCTTTCTTT; cdr3_aa: CASSSGQWGTEAFF
clone_size: .; v_call: TRBV2; d_call: .; j_call: TRBJ2-2; cdr3_nt: TGTGCCAGCAAGGGCTACACGAACACCGGGGAGCTGTTTTTT; cdr3_aa: CASKGYTNTGELFF
clone_size: few; v_call: TRBV21-1; d_call: .; j_call: TRBJ2-5; cdr3_nt: TGTGCCAGCAGCGTACAACAGGGGGCGGAGGAGACCCAGTACTTC; cdr3_aa: CASSVQQGAEETQYF
clone_size: .; v_call: TRBV9; d_call: TRBD1; j_call: TRBJ2-1; cdr3_nt: TGTGCCAGCAGCATCGGGACAGACTACAATGAGCAGTTCTTC; cdr3_aa: CASSIGTDYNEQFF
clone_size: .; v_call: TRBV7-6; d_call: .; j_call: TRBJ1-2; cdr3_nt: TGTGCCAGCAGCCCAAAGCGGGGTCCCAATGACTATGGCTACACCTTC; cdr3_aa: CASSPKRGPNDYGYTF
clone_size: .; v_call: TRBV7-2; d_call: TRBD2; j_call: TRBJ2-3; cdr3_nt: TGTGCCAGCAGCTTAGTTTCCGGACTAGCGGGAGGAGGGGCAGATACGCAGTATTTT; cdr3_aa: CASSLVSGLAGGGADTQYF
clone_size: few; v_call: TRBV9; d_call: .; j_call: TRBJ1-4; cdr3_nt: TGTGCCAGCAGCGTAGGAGGGAAGAGGAATGAAAAACTGTTTTTT; cdr3_aa: CASSVGGKRNEKLFF
clone_size: .; v_call: TRBV6-1; d_call: .; j_call: TRBJ2-3; cdr3_nt: TGTGCCAGCAGTCCCGTTATGGGGGAGGAGGGCACAGATACGCAGTATTTT; cdr3_aa: CASSPVMGEEGTDTQYF
clone_size: .; v_call: TRBV29-1; d_call: .; j_call: TRBJ2-7; cdr3_nt: TGCAGCGTTGGAGCCGCCGAGCAGTACTTC; cdr3_aa: CSVGAAEQYF
clone_size: .; v_call: TRBV10-1; d_call: TRBD1; j_call: TRBJ2-3; cdr3_nt: TGCGCCAGCAGTGAGTCGTGGACAGGGAGCACAGATACGCAGTATTTT; cdr3_aa: CASSESWTGSTDTQYF
clone_size: .; v_call: TRBV2; d_call: .; j_call: TRBJ2-5; cdr3_nt: TGTGCCAGCAGTGACGACTGGAAGACCCAGTACTTC; cdr3_aa: CASSDDWKTQYF
clone_size: few; v_call: TRBV12-3/TRBV12-4; d_call: .; j_call: TRBJ1-2; cdr3_nt: TGTGCCAGCAGTTTAGCGCCGACAGCCAGATCTCTCAACTATGGCTACACCTTC; cdr3_aa: CASSLAPTARSLNYGYTF
clone_size: .; v_call: TRBV6-4; d_call: .; j_call: TRBJ2-3; cdr3_nt: TGTGCCAGCAGTGCTGGGCGGGGAGACACAGATACGCAGTATTTT; cdr3_aa: CASSAGRGDTDTQYF
clone_size: .; v_call: TRBV2; d_call: TRBD2; j_call: TRBJ2-1; cdr3_nt: TGTGCCAGCAGTGAGCGCCTTAGCGGGCGATACAATGAGCAGTTCTTC; cdr3_aa: CASSERLSGRYNEQFF
clone_size: .; v_call: TRBV20-1; d_call: TRBD2; j_call: TRBJ2-7; cdr3_nt: TGCAGTGCTACAAGTGTTAGCGGGCTAAGCCCTTACGAGCAGTACTTC; cdr3_aa: CSATSVSGLSPYEQYF
clone_size: .; v_call: TRBV9; d_call: .; j_call: TRBJ2-1; cdr3_nt: TGTGCCAGCAGCGTAGCTGGCGTATCCTACAATGAGCAGTTCTTC; cdr3_aa: CASSVAGVSYNEQFF
clone_size: .; v_call: TRBV19; d_call: .; j_call: TRBJ1-1; cdr3_nt: TGTGCCAGTAGTATACACGTGCGTACGTGCTGCACTGAAGCTTTCTTT; cdr3_aa: CASSIHVRTCCTEAFF
clone_size: few; v_call: TRBV15; d_call: TRBD2; j_call: TRBJ2-3; cdr3_nt: TGTGCCACCAGCAGAAACCTAGCGGGAGCTGATACGCAGTATTTT; cdr3_aa: CATSRNLAGADTQYF
clone_size: once; v_call: TRBV5-1; d_call: .; j_call: TRBJ2-1; cdr3_nt: TGCGCCAGCAGCTTAGGCATGGGCAGGGAGCAGTTCTTC; cdr3_aa: CASSLGMGREQFF
clone_size: .; v_call: TRBV4-3; d_call: .; j_call: TRBJ1-1; cdr3_nt: TGCGCCAGCAGCCAAGATAGGGGAGTGAATGGGAACACTGAAGCTTTCTTT; cdr3_aa: CASSQDRGVNGNTEAFF